This T cell receptor beta chain was recorded in a study of cytomegalovirus exposure and HLA in healthy donors. In the PCR, 60 Vbeta and 13 Jbeta primers were used. Assay used: immunoSEQ multiplex PCR; TCRdb lists only in-frame clones, some missing. The table counts roughly 50,000 clones; about 6% lies in the top ten. This CDR3 is built from 17 residues. Germline assignment: CDR1 LNHDA and CDR2 SQIVND (reference sequence). Trimming at V came to 6 bases and at J to 7 bases, leaving 17 bases not matched to a gene. Concerning this clone itself: Its antigen is still unknown.

Notes on the study in general: With further analysis later on, most CMV-associated TCR beta chains appeared HLA-restricted. Whilst most TCR sequences proved rare, a subset of public TCRs occurred across many donors. Several V segments, TRBV6-2 and TRBV6-3 among them, could not be told apart and were dropped.

The source material was PBMCs. The sequence was obtained from a male donor in good health and CMV-seropositive. The chain links TRBV19 to TRBJ1-2; 10 positions agree with TRBD1. Here the CDR3 reads CASRVVRQGAHSGGYTF. The CDR3, as DNA: TGTGCCAGTAGAGTGGTGCGACAGGGGGCGCATTCCGGTGGCTACACCTTC.